The T cell receptor beta chain under discussion was sequenced for a study of T cells in Graves' hyperthyroidism and ophthalmopathy. Template material for amplifying TCR beta CDR3 regions consisted of RNA transcripts. The study used the HTBI primer set for a first-round RT-PCR of the TCR CDR3. TCRdb processed the multiplex PCR reads anew with MiXCR; each CDR3 protein has one entry. The sample lists about 740,000 distinct CDR3 sequences, approximately 14% occurring once. This receptor was taken from a woman aged 18-29 years with Graves' hyperthyroidism. The specimen was blood.

In DNA form, the CDR3 reads TGTGCCATCAGTGAGCCGGGACAGGGTGTCACTGAAGCTTTCTTT. Translated: CAISEPGQGVTEAFF. The V and J genes are TRBV10-3 and TRBJ1-1; 9 nucleotides match TRBD1. The germline CDR1 and CDR2 sequences are ENHRY and SYGVKD. The CDR3 totals 15 residues. J lost 4 bases, V lost 2 bases, and 5 bases had no gene match.